Shown below are 3 T cell receptor beta chains from a single sample sequenced in a study of long-term antiretroviral therapy in people with HIV. The assay used was immunoSEQ (version v3.0), run at survey level. Data came from immunoSEQ multiplex PCR; TCRdb stores just in-frame clones and leaves some out. The table includes roughly 32,000 clones, roughly 85% detected once. This material consisted of unsorted PBMCs, taken roughly 3.5 years after starting antiretroviral therapy. The source of these receptors is a man aged 18-30 years with HIV.

The chain recombines TRBV7-2 with TRBJ2-7; D not resolved. The germline V gene encodes CDR1 SGHTA and CDR2 FQGNSA. This CDR3 comprises 14 residues. Trimming cost V 5 bases and J 6 bases, with 17 bases left between them. For the CDR3, the DNA is TGTGCCAGCAGCCCCCTGAGGCGCGGCAGCGAGCAGTACTTC. As protein: CASSPLRRGSEQYF.

This chain links TRBV7-9 with TRBJ1-1, with D unclear. The CDR3 has 10 residues. Germline V CDR1 and CDR2: SEHNR, FQNEAQ (reference sequence). Trimming removed 5 bases from V and 11 bases from J, with 9 bases in between. The CDR3 loop reads CASSPTNAFF. DNA of the CDR3: TGTGCCAGCAGCCCAACAAACGCTTTCTTT.

This rearrangement joins TRBV27 to TRBJ2-1; D is possibly TRBD2 (6 bases). Looked up from germline, CDR1 is MNHEY and CDR2 is SMNVEV (reference sequence). This CDR3 has 13 residues. The V and J ends lost 5 bases and 4 bases respectively, with 9 bases between them. CDR3 DNA: TGTGCCAGCAGTACGGGACTTTACAATGAGCAGTTCTTC. Amino acid sequence: CASSTGLYNEQFF.